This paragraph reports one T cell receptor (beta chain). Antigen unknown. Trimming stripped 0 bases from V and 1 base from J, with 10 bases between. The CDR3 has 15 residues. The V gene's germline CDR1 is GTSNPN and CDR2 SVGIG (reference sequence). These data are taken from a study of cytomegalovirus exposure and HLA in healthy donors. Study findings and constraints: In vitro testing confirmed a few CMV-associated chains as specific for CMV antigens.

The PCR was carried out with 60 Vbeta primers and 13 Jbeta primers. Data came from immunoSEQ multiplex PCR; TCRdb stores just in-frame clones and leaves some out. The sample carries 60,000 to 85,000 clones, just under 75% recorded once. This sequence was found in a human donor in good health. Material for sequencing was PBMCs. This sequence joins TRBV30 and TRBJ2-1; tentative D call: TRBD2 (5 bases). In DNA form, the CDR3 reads TGTGCCTGGAGTGTACGTCCGGGGTCCTACAATGAGCAGTTCTTC. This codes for CAWSVRPGSYNEQFF.